These 13 T cell receptor beta chains were all obtained from the same sample, sequenced in a study of T cell responses to AZD1222 COVID-19 vaccine. Produced via immunoSEQ multiplex PCR; TCRdb's table is partial and in-frame only. The sample shows 100,000 to 150,000 clones, around 93% of them seen only once. The input for sequencing was peripheral blood, taken on day 0 of AZD1222 vaccination. The receptors were gathered from an adult in good health.

The chain has TRBV18 and TRBJ2-7, with a weak D call TRBD2 (5 bases). Germline CDR1 and CDR2: KGHSH and LQKENI. Trimming removed 8 bases at V and 0 bases at J, with 8 bases between. CDR3 length equals 12 residues. CDR3 in DNA: TGTGCCAGCCGCCGGGACTCCTACGAGCAGTACTTC. It yields the protein CASRRDSYEQYF.

The chain is built from TRBV7-2 and TRBJ2-1; D gene ambiguous. The CDR3 totals 13 residues. Germline V gives CDR1 SGHTA, CDR2 FQGNSA. V shed 1 base and J shed 11 bases, with 12 bases lying between them. CDR3 nucleotide sequence: TGTGCCAGCAGCTTAGGGCAGCCGCCCCAGCAGTTCTTC. As protein: CASSLGQPPQQFF. Together with reference TRBV7-2 and TRBJ2-1, the CDR3 gives the full variable domain: GAGVSQSPSNKVTEKGKDVELRCDPISGHTALYWYRQSLGQGLEFLIYFQGNSAPDKSGLPSDRFSAERTGGSVSTLTIQRTQQEDSAVYLCASSLGQPPQQFFGPGTRLTVL.

This clone is a singleton in its sample. This chain links TRBV7-6 with TRBJ2-7; TRBD2 aligns across 7 bases. The germline V gene has CDR1 SGHVS and CDR2 FNYEAQ. CDR3 size: 15 residues. Trimming cost V 1 base and J 5 bases; bases outside gene matches: 8. CDR3 amino acids: CASSLVGAGVDEQYF. The CDR3 DNA reads as TGTGCCAGCAGCTTAGTAGGGGCGGGGGTTGACGAGCAGTACTTC.

The chain carries TRBV20-1 and TRBJ2-7; D unresolved. Germline-derived CDR1 and CDR2 are DFQATT and SNEGSKA (reference sequence). V dropped 3 bases and J dropped 3 bases, with 6 bases sitting between them. The CDR3 consists of 11 residues. CDR3 nucleotide sequence: TGCAGTGCTAGCTCCCGCTACGAGCAGTACTTC. As protein: CSASSRYEQYF.

In this sample, this clone turned up once. The rearrangement links TRBV2 to TRBJ1-1, with a possible D match to TRBD1 (6 bases). Trimming cost V 1 base and J 5 bases, with 14 bases left between them. The length of the CDR3 is 15 residues. CDR1 is SNHLY and CDR2 is FYNNEI in the germline V gene. The DNA of the CDR3 is TGTGCCAGCAGTGAAGAATTCACAGGACAGACTGAAGCTTTCTTT. Protein: CASSEEFTGQTEAFF. Based on the CDR3 plus reference TRBV2 and TRBJ1-1, the full variable domain is EPEVTQTPSHQVTQMGQEVILRCVPISNHLYFYWYRQILGQKVEFLVSFYNNEISEKSEIFDDQFSVERPDGSNFTLKIRSTKLEDSAMYFCASSEEFTGQTEAFFGQGTRLTVV.

The chain carries TRBV9 and TRBJ2-7, with TRBD1 as a possible D gene (5 bases). The CDR3 covers 13 residues. Germline V CDR1 and CDR2: SGDLS, YYNGEE. V was cut by 6 bases and J by 0 bases, with 10 bases left in between. The CDR3 region is CASNAGLSYEQYF. For the CDR3, the DNA is TGTGCCAGCAACGCAGGGCTCTCCTACGAGCAGTACTTC.

This chain links TRBV19 with TRBJ2-1, with D possibly being TRBD2 (7 bases). The CDR3 consists of 15 residues. Trimming removed 2 bases at V and 6 bases at J, with 14 bases between. The germline V gene has CDR1 LNHDA and CDR2 SQIVND (reference sequence). CDR3 residues: CASSITAGEGNEQFF. CDR3 bases: TGTGCCAGTAGTATAACGGCAGGGGAGGGCAATGAGCAGTTCTTC.

This chain links TRBV20-1 with TRBJ2-5; D is unresolved. The CDR3 is 11 residues long. Germline V gives CDR1 DFQATT, CDR2 SNEGSKA (reference sequence). V was clipped by 5 bases and J by 5 bases, with 9 bases between them. The CDR3 coding sequence is TGCAGTGCTCAGTCGTGGGAGACCCAGTACTTC. Its protein product is CSAQSWETQYF.

This sequence joins TRBV30 and TRBJ1-3; D unresolved. With 0 bases removed from V and 8 bases from J, the gap between germline ends came to 14 bases. Germline V gene sequence: CDR1 GTSNPN, CDR2 SVGIG (reference sequence). The CDR3 runs to 14 residues. CDR3 loop: CAWSVGGGGDTIYF. CDR3 in DNA: TGTGCCTGGAGTGTAGGTGGTGGTGGGGACACCATATATTTT.

This clone was seen a few times. The chain links TRBV6-6 to TRBJ1-2, with TRBD1 as a possible D gene (6 bases). This CDR3 region has 14 residues. Trimming pared 4 bases from V and 2 bases from J, leaving 11 bases between. The germline V gene encodes CDR1 MNHNY and CDR2 SVGAGI (reference sequence). DNA for the CDR3: TGTGCCAGCAGTTTCCTTCAGGGGAACTATGGCTACACCTTC. Its translation: CASSFLQGNYGYTF.

This clone was observed once. The chain carries TRBV5-6 and TRBJ2-1; D is perhaps TRBD1 (5 bases). There are 12 residues in the CDR3. Trimming left V 0 bases short and J 11 bases short, with 9 bases between. Looked up from germline, CDR1 is SGHDT and CDR2 is YYEEEE. CDR3 residues: CASSLDRTKQFF. The CDR3 nucleotides read TGTGCCAGCAGCTTGGACAGGACGAAGCAGTTCTTC.

V gene TRBV6-6 combines with J gene TRBJ1-2; D gene ambiguous. The CDR3 sequence is 12 residues long. Germline assignment: CDR1 MNHNY and CDR2 SVGAGI (reference sequence). The ends were cut back, 6 bases at V and 4 bases at J, with 9 bases in the middle. CDR3 sequence reads: CASRLEGYGYTF. The CDR3 nucleotides are TGTGCCAGCAGACTGGAGGGCTATGGCTACACCTTC.

The chain uses TRBV28 and TRBJ1-1; unclear D gene. CDR1 MDHEN and CDR2 SYDVKM come from the germline V gene. V lost 6 bases to trimming and J lost 4 bases, with 18 bases between them. The CDR3 runs 15 residues. Here the CDR3 DNA reads TGTGCCAGCAGCGCCCAAGGGTTTCGCTCCACTGAAGCTTTCTTT. It translates to CASSAQGFRSTEAFF.